This T cell receptor beta chain is drawn from a study of human T cells and chemical hapten exposure. Study-level background: Alopecia areata, totalis and universalis patients, mostly female, were included. Whole-study findings and limits: Significantly more large CDR3 similarity clusters were formed by expanded TCRs than by controls. DPC sensitization did not alter TCRs above 1 in 1000 frequency.

Via MiXCR, TCRdb re-called the RACE reads, giving one row per CDR3 protein. The table records approximately 370,000 distinct CDR3 sequences, 5.5% of them present only once. Losses at the gene ends were 5 bases for V and 6 bases for J; bases not matched to a gene: 8. The CDR3 runs to 14 residues. Germline CDR1 SGHAT, CDR2 FQNNGV. This clonotype was recorded at least ten times. Its antigen is still unknown. Time point specified: pre-sensitization, week 0. Treatment meaning: therapeutic diphenylcyclopropenone sensitization with weekly scalp DPC. Source: whole blood, taken in connection with sensitization to the hapten diphenylcyclopropenone (DPC). The TCR sequence derives from a woman aged 18-29 years with alopecia areata. Some clones in this sample may be carry-over from other donors' samples. The chain uses TRBV11-2 and TRBJ2-3; 7 bases are shared with TRBD2. In DNA form, the CDR3 reads TGTGCCAGCAGCGGGGGACTAATGTTGGATACGCAGTATTTT. It yields the protein CASSGGLMLDTQYF.